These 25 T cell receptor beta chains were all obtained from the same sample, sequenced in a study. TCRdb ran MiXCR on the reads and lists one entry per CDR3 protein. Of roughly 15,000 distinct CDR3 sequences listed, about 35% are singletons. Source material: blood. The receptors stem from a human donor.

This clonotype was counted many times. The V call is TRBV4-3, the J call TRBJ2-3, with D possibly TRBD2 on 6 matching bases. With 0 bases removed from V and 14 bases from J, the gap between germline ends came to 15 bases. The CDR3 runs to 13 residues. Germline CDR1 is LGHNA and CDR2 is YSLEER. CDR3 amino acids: CASSQDNGGKAYF. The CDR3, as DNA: TGCGCCAGCAGCCAAGATAATGGAGGGAAGGCGTATTTT.

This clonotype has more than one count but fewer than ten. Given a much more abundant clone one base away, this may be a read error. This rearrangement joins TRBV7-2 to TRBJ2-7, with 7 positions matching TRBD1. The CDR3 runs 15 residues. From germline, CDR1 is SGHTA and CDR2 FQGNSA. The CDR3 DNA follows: TGTGCCAGCAGCTTTCGACAGGGAACTACCTACGAGCGGTACTTC. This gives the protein CASSFRQGTTYERYF.

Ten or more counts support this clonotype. The CDR3 protein is CSVEGGGREKLFF. The CDR3 DNA is TGCAGCGTTGAAGGTGGGGGAAGGGAAAAACTGTTTTTT. The chain is built from TRBV29-1 and TRBJ1-4, with D tentatively TRBD1 (5 bases). The CDR3 contains 13 residues. Germline V gene lookup returns CDR1 SQVTM and CDR2 ANQGSEA. Trimming removed 1 base from V and 8 bases from J, with 11 bases in between.

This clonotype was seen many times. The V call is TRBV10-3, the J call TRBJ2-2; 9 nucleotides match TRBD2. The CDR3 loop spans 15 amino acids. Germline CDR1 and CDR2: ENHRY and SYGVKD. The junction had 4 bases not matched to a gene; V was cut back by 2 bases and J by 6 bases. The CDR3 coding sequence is TGTGCCATCAGTGAGCGGCGGGAGGGCCCCGGGGAGCTGTTTTTT. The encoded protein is CAISERREGPGELFF.

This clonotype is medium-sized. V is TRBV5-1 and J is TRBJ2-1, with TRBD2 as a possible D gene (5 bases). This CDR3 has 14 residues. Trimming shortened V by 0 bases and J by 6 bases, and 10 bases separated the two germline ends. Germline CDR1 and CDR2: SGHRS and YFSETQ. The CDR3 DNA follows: TGCGCCAGCAGCTTGGTCCGGGGTCCCAATGAGCAGTTCTTC. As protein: CASSLVRGPNEQFF.

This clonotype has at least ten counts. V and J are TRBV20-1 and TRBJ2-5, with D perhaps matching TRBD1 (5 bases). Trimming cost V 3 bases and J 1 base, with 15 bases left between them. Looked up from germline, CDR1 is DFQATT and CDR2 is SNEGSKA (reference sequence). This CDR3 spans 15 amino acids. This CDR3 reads CSASPQRGFQETQYF. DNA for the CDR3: TGCAGTGCTAGCCCACAAAGGGGCTTCCAAGAGACCCAGTACTTC.

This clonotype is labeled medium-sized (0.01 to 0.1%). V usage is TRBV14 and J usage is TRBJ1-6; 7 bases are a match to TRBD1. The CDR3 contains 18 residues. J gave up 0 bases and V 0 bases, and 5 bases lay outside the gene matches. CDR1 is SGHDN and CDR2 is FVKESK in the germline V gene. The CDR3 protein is CASSQDRQGSSYNSPLHF. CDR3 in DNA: TGTGCCAGCAGCCAAGACAGACAGGGCAGCTCCTATAATTCACCCCTCCACTTT.

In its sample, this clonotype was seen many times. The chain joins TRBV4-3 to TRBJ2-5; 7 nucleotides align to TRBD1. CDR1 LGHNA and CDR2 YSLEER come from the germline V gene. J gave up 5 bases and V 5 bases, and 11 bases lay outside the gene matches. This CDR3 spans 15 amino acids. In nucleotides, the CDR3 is TGCGCCAGCAGCATTCGACAGGGCTCCCAGGAGACCCAGTACTTC. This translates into CASSIRQGSQETQYF.

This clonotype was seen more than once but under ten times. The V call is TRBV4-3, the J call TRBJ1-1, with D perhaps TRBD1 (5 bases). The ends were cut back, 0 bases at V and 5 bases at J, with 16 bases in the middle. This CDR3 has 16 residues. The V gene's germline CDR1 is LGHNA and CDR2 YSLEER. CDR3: CASSQERDSSWTEAFF. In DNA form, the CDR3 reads TGCGCCAGCAGCCAAGAACGAGACAGTAGTTGGACTGAAGCTTTCTTT.

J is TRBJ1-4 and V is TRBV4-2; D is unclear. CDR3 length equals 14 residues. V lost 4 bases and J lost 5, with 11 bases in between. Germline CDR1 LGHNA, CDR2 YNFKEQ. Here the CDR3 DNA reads TGTGCCAGCAGCCCCGAACAGAACAATGAAAAACTGTTTTTT. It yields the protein CASSPEQNNEKLFF.

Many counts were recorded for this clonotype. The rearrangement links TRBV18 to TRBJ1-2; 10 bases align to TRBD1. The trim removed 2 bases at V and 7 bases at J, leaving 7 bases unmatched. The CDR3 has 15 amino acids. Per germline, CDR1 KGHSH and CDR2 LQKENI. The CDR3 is CASSPEADRGLGYTF. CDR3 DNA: TGTGCCAGCTCACCAGAAGCCGACAGGGGGCTTGGCTACACCTTC.

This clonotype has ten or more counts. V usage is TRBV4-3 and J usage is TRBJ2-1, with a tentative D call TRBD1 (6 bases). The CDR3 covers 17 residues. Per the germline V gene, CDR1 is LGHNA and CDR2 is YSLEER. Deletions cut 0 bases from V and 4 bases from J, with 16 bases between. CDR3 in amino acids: CASSQDRLGTRYNEQFF. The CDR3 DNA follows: TGCGCCAGCAGCCAAGATCGCCTCGGGACACGGTACAATGAGCAGTTCTTC.

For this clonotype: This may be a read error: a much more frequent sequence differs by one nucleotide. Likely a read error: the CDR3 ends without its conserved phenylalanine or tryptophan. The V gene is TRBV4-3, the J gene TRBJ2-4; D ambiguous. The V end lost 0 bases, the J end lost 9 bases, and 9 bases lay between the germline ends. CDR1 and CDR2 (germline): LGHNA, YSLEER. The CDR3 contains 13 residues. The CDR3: CASSQDISVIQYL. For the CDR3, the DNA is TGCGCCAGCAGCCAAGACATCTCGGTCATTCAGTACTTA.

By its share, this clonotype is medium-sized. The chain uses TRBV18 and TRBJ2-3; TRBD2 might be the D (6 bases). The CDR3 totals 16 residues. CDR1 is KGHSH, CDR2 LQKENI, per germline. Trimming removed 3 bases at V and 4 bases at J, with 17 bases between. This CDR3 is CASSPRMSSESDTQYF. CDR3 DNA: TGTGCCAGCTCACCCCGTATGTCTAGCGAATCAGATACGCAGTATTTT.

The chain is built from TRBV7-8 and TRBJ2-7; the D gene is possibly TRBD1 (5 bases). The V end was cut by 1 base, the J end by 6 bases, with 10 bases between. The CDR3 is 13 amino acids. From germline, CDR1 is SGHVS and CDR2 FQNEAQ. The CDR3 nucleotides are TGTGCCAGCAGCTTAGTAGTCCAGGGCGAGCAGTACTTC. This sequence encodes CASSLVVQGEQYF. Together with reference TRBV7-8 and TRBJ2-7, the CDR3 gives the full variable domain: GAGVSQSPRYKVAKRGQDVALRCDPISGHVSLFWYQQALGQGPEFLTYFQNEAQLDKSGLPSDRFFAERPEGSVSTLKIQRTQQEDSAVYLCASSLVVQGEQYFGPGTRLTVT.

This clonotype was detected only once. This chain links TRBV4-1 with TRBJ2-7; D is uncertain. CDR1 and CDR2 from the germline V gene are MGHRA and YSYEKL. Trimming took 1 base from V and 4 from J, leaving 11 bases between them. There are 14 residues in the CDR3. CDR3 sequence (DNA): TGCGCCAGCAGCCAAGGGACCAAAACGTACGAGCAGTACTTC. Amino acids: CASSQGTKTYEQYF.

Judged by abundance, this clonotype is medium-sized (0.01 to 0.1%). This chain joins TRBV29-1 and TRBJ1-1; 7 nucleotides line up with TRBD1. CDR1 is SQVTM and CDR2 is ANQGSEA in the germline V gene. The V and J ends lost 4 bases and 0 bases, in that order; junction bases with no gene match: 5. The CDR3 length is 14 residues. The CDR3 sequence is CSVAPGQMNTEAFF. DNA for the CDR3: TGCAGCGTTGCTCCGGGACAGATGAACACTGAAGCTTTCTTT.

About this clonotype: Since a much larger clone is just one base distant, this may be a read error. As DNA, the CDR3 is TGCGCCAGCAGCCAAGGACAGGGGGGAACCTACGAGCAGTACTTC. It specifies CASSQGQGGTYEQYF. The V and J genes are TRBV4-3 and TRBJ2-7, with 9 nucleotides matching TRBD1. Germline CDR1 reads LGHNA; CDR2 reads YSLEER. The J segment lost 2 bases and the V segment lost 1 base, leaving 3 bases of the junction unmatched. CDR3 length: 15 residues.

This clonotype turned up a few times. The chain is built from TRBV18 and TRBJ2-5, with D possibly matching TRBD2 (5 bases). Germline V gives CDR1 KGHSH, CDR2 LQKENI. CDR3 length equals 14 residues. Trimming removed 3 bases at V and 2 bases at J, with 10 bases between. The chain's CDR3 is CASSPGAAQETQYF. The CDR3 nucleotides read TGTGCCAGCTCACCGGGAGCGGCTCAAGAGACCCAGTACTTC.

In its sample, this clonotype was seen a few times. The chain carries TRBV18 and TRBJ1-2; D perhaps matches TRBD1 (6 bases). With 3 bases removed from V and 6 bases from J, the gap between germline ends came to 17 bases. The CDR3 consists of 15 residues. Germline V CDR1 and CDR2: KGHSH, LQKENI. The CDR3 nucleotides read TGTGCCAGCTCACCGTTCCCACAGGGAAAAGATGGCTACACCTTC. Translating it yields CASSPFPQGKDGYTF.

The CDR3 sequence is CASTASGFPGELFF. Here the CDR3 DNA reads TGTGCCAGCACCGCCTCAGGATTCCCCGGGGAGCTGTTTTTT. The V and J genes are TRBV12-3 or TRBV12-4 and TRBJ2-2; D uncertain. The CDR3 loop spans 14 amino acids. The ends were cut back, 7 bases at V and 6 bases at J, with 15 bases in the middle.

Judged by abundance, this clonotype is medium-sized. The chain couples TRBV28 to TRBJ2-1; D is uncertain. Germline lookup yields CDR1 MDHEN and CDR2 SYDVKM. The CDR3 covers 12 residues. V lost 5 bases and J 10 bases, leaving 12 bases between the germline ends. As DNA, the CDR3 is TGTGCCAGCAGTGAACAGTTCAAGGAGCAGTTCTTC. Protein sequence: CASSEQFKEQFF.

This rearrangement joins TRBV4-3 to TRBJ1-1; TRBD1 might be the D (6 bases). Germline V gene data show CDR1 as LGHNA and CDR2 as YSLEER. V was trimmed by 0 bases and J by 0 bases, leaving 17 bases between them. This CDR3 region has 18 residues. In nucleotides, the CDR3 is TGCGCCAGCAGCCAAGATCGGGGTTGGGGGGCCCTGAACACTGAAGCTTTCTTT. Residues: CASSQDRGWGALNTEAFF.

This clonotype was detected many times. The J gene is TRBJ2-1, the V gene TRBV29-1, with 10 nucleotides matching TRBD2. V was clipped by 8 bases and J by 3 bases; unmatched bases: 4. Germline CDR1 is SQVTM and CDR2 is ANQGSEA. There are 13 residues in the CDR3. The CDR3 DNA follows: TGCAGCCCCCTAGCGGGAGACTACAATGAGCAGTTCTTC. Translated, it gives CSPLAGDYNEQFF.

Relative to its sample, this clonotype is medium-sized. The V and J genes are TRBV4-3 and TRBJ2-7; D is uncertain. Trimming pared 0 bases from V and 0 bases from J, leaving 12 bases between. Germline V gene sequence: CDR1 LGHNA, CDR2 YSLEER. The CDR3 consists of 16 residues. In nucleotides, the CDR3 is TGCGCCAGCAGCCAAGATCCGACTGGTACCTCCTACGAGCAGTACTTC. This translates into CASSQDPTGTSYEQYF.